The sequence of this T cell receptor (beta chain) was determined in a study of cytomegalovirus exposure and HLA in healthy donors. The CDR3 covers 15 residues. Trimming pared 4 bases from V and 0 bases from J, leaving 12 bases between. CDR1 and CDR2 from the germline V gene are SEHNR and FQNEAQ (reference sequence). Notes on this clone: Its antigen is still unknown.

Regarding the study as a whole: TCR beta V segments were, for the most part, productive about 87% or about 30% of the time in an earlier analysis. For presence/absence analyses, sequencing depth was assumed to be roughly uniform across donors.

A multiplex PCR was run with 60 Vbeta primers and 13 Jbeta primers. Measured with immunoSEQ multiplex PCR; TCRdb has only the in-frame clones, and not every one. The repertoire has more than 110,000 clones, 70% of them found once; the top ten carry approximately 2.3%. The chain links TRBV7-9 to TRBJ1-2, with D uncertain. The sequence came from a woman in her sixties or seventies in good health and CMV-seropositive. Sequenced sample: PBMCs. The CDR3 loop is CASSYTSSSNYGYTF. CDR3 sequence (DNA): TGTGCCAGCAGCTATACATCTTCCTCTAACTATGGCTACACCTTC.